The clone carrying this T cell receptor beta chain occurred many times. CDR1 DFQATT and CDR2 SNEGSKA come from the germline V gene (reference sequence). The ends were cut back, 7 bases at V and 5 bases at J, with 14 bases in the middle. The CDR3 runs to 12 residues. Profiling that covered TCR beta VDJ and CDR3 relied on genomic DNA as its template. TCRdb processed the reads anew with MiXCR; each CDR3 protein has one entry. Among 100,000 to 150,000 distinct CDR3 sequences listed, 48% were seen once. The data are from a study of CD8+CD57+ T cells in acquired aplastic anemia. The source of this sequence is a human donor in good health, serving as a control. The chain links TRBV20-1 to TRBJ2-5; unclear D gene. The sample consisted of sorted CD4+, CD8+, or CD8+CD57+ T cells (not recorded which) from PBMCs. CDR3 region: CSVTELSETQYF. For the CDR3, the DNA is TGCAGTGTAACCGAGTTATCGGAGACCCAGTACTTC.